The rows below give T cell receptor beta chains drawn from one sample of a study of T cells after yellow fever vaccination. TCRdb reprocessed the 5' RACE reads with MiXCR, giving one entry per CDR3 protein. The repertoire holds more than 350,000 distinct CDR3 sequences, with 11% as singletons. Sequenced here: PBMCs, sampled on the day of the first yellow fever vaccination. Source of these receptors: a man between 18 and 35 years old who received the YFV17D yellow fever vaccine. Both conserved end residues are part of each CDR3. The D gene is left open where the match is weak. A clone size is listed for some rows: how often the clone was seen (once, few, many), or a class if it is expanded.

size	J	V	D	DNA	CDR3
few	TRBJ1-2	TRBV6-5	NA	TGTGCCAGCAGTTACGACCTGGGGGGGCTAGGAGGCTACACCTTC	CASSYDLGGLGGYTF
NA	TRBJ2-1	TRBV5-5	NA	TGTGCCAGCAGCTTGTCTCGGCGCTCCTACAATGAGCAGTTCTTC	CASSLSRRSYNEQFF
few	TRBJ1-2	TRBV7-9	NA	TGTGCCAGCAGCTTAGACGACGGATATGGCTACACCTTC	CASSLDDGYGYTF
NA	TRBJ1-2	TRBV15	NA	TGTGCCACCAGCAGCCGGGTTATCGATGGCTACACCTTC	CATSSRVIDGYTF
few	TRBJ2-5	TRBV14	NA	TGTGCCAGCAGCCAGACAACAGGGCTAAAAAGAGAGACCCAGTACTTC	CASSQTTGLKRETQYF
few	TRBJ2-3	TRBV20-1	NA	TGCAGTGCTATTAGGACCCTCGGGGGAGATACGCAGTATTTT	CSAIRTLGGDTQYF
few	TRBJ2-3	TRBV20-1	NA	TGCAGTGCTAGAGATGGGCGGGGTGTTGATACGCAGTATTTT	CSARDGRGVDTQYF
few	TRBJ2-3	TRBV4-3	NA	TGCGCCAGCAGCCAAGTCGGCGGGTTCGCTAGCACAGATACGCAGTATTTT	CASSQVGGFASTDTQYF
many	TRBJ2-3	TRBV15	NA	TGTGCCACCAGCAGAGAACAGAGGAGCACAGATACGCAGTATTTT	CATSREQRSTDTQYF
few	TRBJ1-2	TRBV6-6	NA	TGTGCCAGCAGCTCGACAGCCTCCTATGGCTACACCTTC	CASSSTASYGYTF
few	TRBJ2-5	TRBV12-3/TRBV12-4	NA	TGTGCCAGCAGTTTCGGGGGATTCGAAGAGACCCAGTACTTC	CASSFGGFEETQYF
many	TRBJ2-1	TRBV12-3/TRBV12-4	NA	TGTGCCAGCAGTTTCGGGGGTTCAAGGTCCTACAATGAGCAGTTCTTC	CASSFGGSRSYNEQFF
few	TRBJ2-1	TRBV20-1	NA	TGCAGTGCTAGAGATCCCAAGGGTCCCAATGAGCAGTTCTTC	CSARDPKGPNEQFF
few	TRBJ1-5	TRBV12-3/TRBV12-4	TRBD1	TGTGCCAGCAGTCCCGACAGGGGATGGGATCAGCCCCAGCATTTT	CASSPDRGWDQPQHF
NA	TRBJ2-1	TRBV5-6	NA	TGTGCCATCATAACAATTCACAACAATGAGCAGTTCTTC	CAIITIHNNEQFF
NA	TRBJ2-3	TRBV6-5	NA	TGTGCCAGCAGTTATGGTAGCGGCTTGAGCACAGATACGCAGTATTTT	CASSYGSGLSTDTQYF
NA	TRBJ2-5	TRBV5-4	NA	TGTGCCAGCAGCTTGGGACAGAAACAAGAGACCCAGTACTTC	CASSLGQKQETQYF
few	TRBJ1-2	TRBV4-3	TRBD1	TGCGCCAGCAGCCAAGACACTCCCGGGACAGGGATTGGCTACACCTTC	CASSQDTPGTGIGYTF
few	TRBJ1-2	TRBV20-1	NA	TGCAGTGCTAGACCTGGACAGCTAAGGAACTATGGCTACACCTTC	CSARPGQLRNYGYTF
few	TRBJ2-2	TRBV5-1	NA	TGCGCCAGCAGGGTCCAGCCTTCCGGGGAGCTGTTTTTT	CASRVQPSGELFF
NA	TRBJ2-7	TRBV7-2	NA	TGTGCCAGCAGCATTGGACAGATTCCATCCTACGAGCAGTACTTC	CASSIGQIPSYEQYF
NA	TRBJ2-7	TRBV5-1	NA	TGCGCCAGCAGCTTGCCCCCCCTGAACAGGGACTCCTACGAGCAGTACTTC	CASSLPPLNRDSYEQYF
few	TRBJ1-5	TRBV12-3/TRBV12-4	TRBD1	TGTGCCAGCACCAGACAGGGGTTGTCTCAGCCCCAGCATTTT	CASTRQGLSQPQHF
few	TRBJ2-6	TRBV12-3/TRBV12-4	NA	TGTGCCAGCAGAATCATGGTGCCAGGGCGGGTAACTGGGGCCAACGTCCTGACTTTC	CASRIMVPGRVTGANVLTF
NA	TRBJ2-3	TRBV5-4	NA	TGTGCCAGCAGCCACCCGACAGATACGCAGTATTTT	CASSHPTDTQYF
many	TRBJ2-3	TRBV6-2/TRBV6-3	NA	TGTGCCAGCGGTCTACCCTGGGATACGCAGTATTTT	CASGLPWDTQYF
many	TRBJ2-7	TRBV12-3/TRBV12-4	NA	TGTGCCAGCAGTCCCCTTGGCGACGAGCAGTACTTC	CASSPLGDEQYF
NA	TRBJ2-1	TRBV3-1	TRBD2	TGTGCCAGCAGCCCCAGGGGTAGCGGGGGACGAGGGGAGCAGTTCTTC	CASSPRGSGGRGEQFF